These 6 T cell receptor beta chains were sequenced from one sample in a study of blood T cell repertoires in COVID-19. Generated by immunoSEQ multiplex PCR, the TCRdb table keeps only in-frame clones and is missing some. The repertoire has 50,000 or so clones, 90% of them found once; the top ten carry about 13%. Sequencing was carried out using peripheral blood. The receptor set was obtained from a man in his sixties with active COVID-19.

The CDR3 is CASSPDWSSYNEQFF. CDR3 in DNA: TGTGCCAGCAGCCCCGACTGGAGCTCCTACAATGAGCAGTTCTTC. This sequence joins TRBV7-3 and TRBJ2-1; D unresolved. Germline V gives CDR1 SGHTA, CDR2 FQGTGA. V gave up 5 bases and J gave up 0 bases, with 11 bases separating them. The CDR3 runs to 15 residues.

The table lists this clone with a few counts. The V gene is TRBV1, the J gene TRBJ2-3; TRBD2 is the table's D call, not checked against the DNA. TRBV1 is flagged as a pseudogene. The CDR3 contains 17 residues. CDR3 nucleotide sequence: TGCACCAGCAGCCCCGGGACTAGCGGGAGTAGCACAGATACGCAGTATTTT. This codes for CTSSPGTSGSSTDTQYF.

This clone was detected once. The J gene is TRBJ1-1, the V gene TRBV11-1; D remains unclear. The CDR3 contains 14 residues. Per germline, CDR1 SGHAT and CDR2 FQDESV (reference sequence). The V end was cut by 2 bases, the J end by 0 bases, with 7 bases between. Written as DNA, the CDR3 is TGTGCCAGCAGCTTAAACGACATGAACACTGAAGCTTTCTTT. Its translation is CASSLNDMNTEAFF.

The chain joins TRBV6-5 to TRBJ1-2; tentatively, D is TRBD1 (6 bases). The CDR3 runs to 15 residues. V was trimmed by 5 bases and J by 3 bases, leaving 16 bases between them. Germline V gives CDR1 MNHEY, CDR2 SVGAGI. Here the CDR3 DNA reads TGTGCCAGCAGTCCCAAGCCCAGGGGACACTATGGCTACACCTTC. Translation: CASSPKPRGHYGYTF.

This clone was observed a handful of times. V and J are TRBV7-6 and TRBJ2-7; 9 nucleotides line up with TRBD1. In germline, CDR1 is SGHVS, CDR2 FNYEAQ. The CDR3 contains 14 residues. Trimming cost V 1 base and J 2 bases; bases outside gene matches: 0. Written as DNA, the CDR3 is TGTGCCAGCAGCTTAGGGACAGGGGCCTACGAGCAGTACTTC. Encoded protein: CASSLGTGAYEQYF. Full variable domain (missing parts from reference TRBV7-6 and TRBJ2-7): GAGVSQSPRYKVTKRGQDVALRCDPISGHVSLYWYRQALGQGPEFLTYFNYEAQQDKSGLPNDRFSAERPEGSISTLTIQRTEQRDSAMYRCASSLGTGAYEQYFGPGTRLTVT.

This chain links TRBV5-1 with TRBJ2-6, with D possibly matching TRBD1 (5 bases). The CDR3 extends over 15 amino acids. V was pared by 6 bases and J by 3 bases, with 13 bases between. Germline CDR1 and CDR2: SGHRS and YFSETQ. CDR3 in amino acids: CASTYQGSGANVLTF. CDR3 bases: TGCGCCAGCACTTACCAGGGAAGTGGGGCCAACGTCCTGACTTTC.